This record covers a single T cell receptor (beta chain). Its specificity is unknown. It was with 60 Vbeta and 13 Jbeta primers that the PCR ran. Some clones are missing from TCRdb's copy, which holds only in-frame ones; the method was immunoSEQ multiplex PCR. This sample yields about 100,000 clones, of which around four fifths are seen a single time; 1.5% to 2% belongs to the top ten. V was trimmed by 3 bases and J by 3 bases, leaving 22 bases between them. CDR3 length: 17 residues. Germline CDR1 reads SGHKS; CDR2 reads YYEKEE (reference sequence). This record comes from a study of cytomegalovirus exposure and HLA in healthy donors. Notes on the study in general: A later analysis appeared to link common viral pathogens to several of the most significant clusters. A link between a missense DCLRE1C variant and TCR beta V- and J-gene trimming emerged from a later analysis.

Source material: PBMCs. The TCR comes from a woman aged 40-49 years in good health and CMV-seronegative. The chain uses TRBV5-5 and TRBJ2-7; D may be TRBD1 (6 bases). DNA for the CDR3: TGTGCCAGCAGCTCATCGCAAGGACAGCCCAACTACTACGAGCAGTACTTC. This gives the protein CASSSSQGQPNYYEQYF.